This TCR beta chain stems from a study of cytomegalovirus exposure and HLA in healthy donors. Overall study findings and caveats: An analysis done earlier found most TCR beta V segments productive about 90% or about 30% of the time.

This CDR3 is built from 16 residues. Looked up from germline, CDR1 is SGHRS and CDR2 is YFSETQ. Losses at the gene ends were 4 bases for V and 2 bases for J; bases not matched to a gene: 6. This clone has only one observation. Its antigen remains unidentified. The PCR used 60 Vbeta and 13 Jbeta primers. Clones were read by immunoSEQ multiplex PCR, and TCRdb kept only the in-frame ones, dropping some. The table shows some 200,000 clones, with 84% occurring only once. The receptor was isolated from a woman aged 45-65 years in good health and CMV-seropositive. Sequencing was performed on PBMCs. The chain joins TRBV5-1 to TRBJ1-3; 10 bases match TRBD1. The CDR3 is CASSVSGTGAGNTIYF. The CDR3, as DNA: TGCGCCAGCAGCGTGTCCGGGACAGGGGCTGGAAACACCATATATTTT.